One and the same sample provided the 22 T cell receptor beta chains below, sequenced in a study of metastatic and nonmetastatic thyroid tumors. TCRdb ran MiXCR on the PCR reads. Altogether some 29,000 clones are present, 7.4% being singletons, with the ten largest covering about 45%. Patients had received no treatment of any kind before thyroid surgery. Sequences were obtained from blood. The receptor set was obtained from a female donor with papillary thyroid cancer or a benign thyroid nodule (not recorded which). Some clones in this sample may be carry-over from other donors' samples.

This clone was seen ten or more times. The chain's CDR3 is CASSIGGGSNQPQHF. CDR3 nucleotides: TGTGCCAGTAGTATTGGGGGGGGAAGCAATCAGCCCCAGCATTTT. The V and J genes are TRBV19 and TRBJ1-5; possible D gene TRBD1, 5 bases. CDR1 and CDR2 (germline): LNHDA, SQIVND (reference sequence). This CDR3 has 15 amino acids. V lost 3 bases, J lost 1 base, and 10 bases lay in between.

In this sample, this clone turned up many times. At the DNA level, this CDR3 is encoded by other sequences in the same sample as well. The rearrangement joins TRBV4-3 to TRBJ2-7, with D maybe TRBD1 (6 bases). Trimming pared 2 bases from V and 5 bases from J, leaving 13 bases between. The V gene's germline CDR1 is LGHNA and CDR2 YSLEER. The CDR3 covers 14 residues. The chain's CDR3 is CASSQTGTLDEQYF. For the CDR3, the DNA is TGCGCCAGCAGCCAAACCGGGACATTAGACGAGCAGTACTTC.

This clone appeared many times. The chain recombines TRBV7-2 with TRBJ1-4; no clear D. CDR1 is SGHTA, CDR2 FQGNSA, per germline. V was trimmed by 5 bases and J by 8 bases, leaving 12 bases between them. CDR3 length: 13 residues. The CDR3 sequence: CASSLFEREKLFF. The DNA for the CDR3 is TGTGCCAGCAGCCTATTTGAAAGAGAAAAACTGTTTTTT.

There are many counts of this clone. The rearrangement uses TRBV20-1 and TRBJ2-7; TRBD1 matches at 7 bases. Germline V gene lookup returns CDR1 DFQATT and CDR2 SNEGSKA (reference sequence). There are 10 residues in the CDR3. Losses at the gene ends were 6 bases for V and 6 bases for J; bases not matched to a gene: 2. CDR3: CSASGGEQYF. CDR3 coding DNA: TGCAGTGCCTCAGGGGGCGAGCAGTACTTC.

This chain joins TRBV24-1 and TRBJ1-2; TRBD1 is a possible D gene (6 bases). This CDR3 comprises 16 residues. Looked up from germline, CDR1 is KGHDR and CDR2 is SFDVKD. Trimming took off 0 bases at V and 3 bases at J, with 13 bases between the two ends. The CDR3 loop is CATSDLNRQVDYGYTF. CDR3 nucleotides: TGTGCCACCAGTGATTTGAACAGACAGGTTGACTATGGCTACACCTTC.

This clone was seen ten or more times. The gene calls are TRBV7-2 and TRBJ1-2; D is possibly TRBD1 (5 bases). The germline V gene has CDR1 SGHTA and CDR2 FQGNSA. CDR3 length equals 16 residues. The V gene lost 4 bases and the J gene lost 6 bases, with 21 bases spanning the gap. The CDR3 loop reads CASSSRAQTRGDGYTF. DNA of the CDR3: TGTGCCAGCAGCTCACGAGCGCAGACCCGGGGGGATGGCTACACCTTC.

This clone came up once. This could be a read error, since a much larger clone is one nucleotide away. V and J are TRBV20-1 and TRBJ2-5, with TRBD2 identical over 10 bases. Per the germline V gene, CDR1 is DFQATT and CDR2 is SNEGSKA (reference sequence). The CDR3 is 15 residues long. With V trimmed by 5 bases and J by 4 bases, 10 bases remained unmatched. This chain's CDR3 is CSASPPSGRRETQYF. Written as DNA, the CDR3 is TGCAGTGCTTCCCCACCTAGCGGGAGACGAGAGACCCAGTACTTC.

This clone was detected many times. This chain uses TRBV7-3 with TRBJ2-2; the D is unclear. CDR1 and CDR2 (germline): SGHTA, FQGTGA. The CDR3 runs 16 residues. V was pared by 5 bases and J by 0 bases, with 13 bases between. The CDR3 sequence is CASSPRPAPNTGELFF. The CDR3 bases are TGTGCCAGCAGCCCGCGTCCGGCCCCGAACACCGGGGAGCTGTTTTTT.

This clone was observed many times. The chain combines TRBV11-1 with TRBJ2-7; D is perhaps TRBD2 (7 bases). The length of the CDR3 is 17 residues. V gave up 5 bases and J gave up 6 bases, with 26 bases separating them. Germline V gene sequence: CDR1 SGHAT, CDR2 FQDESV (reference sequence). The CDR3, as DNA: TGTGCCAGCAGCCCGGTGGGGGGGGCGCTGGATAGTCTCGAGCAGTACTTC. This gives the protein CASSPVGGALDSLEQYF.

This clone was counted many times. CDR3 in DNA: TGTGCCAGCAGCCCAGGTGATTGGGGGCTCGCTAAAAGTGAGCAGTTCTTC. Translating gives CASSPGDWGLAKSEQFF. The chain carries TRBV28 and TRBJ2-1, with a tentative D call TRBD1 (6 bases). The CDR3 runs to 17 residues. Deletions cut 6 bases from V and 9 bases from J, with 27 bases between. CDR1 MDHEN and CDR2 SYDVKM come from the germline V gene.

This clone was observed a handful of times. This chain joins TRBV2 and TRBJ1-1; weak D call: TRBD1 (5 bases). Trimming left V 3 bases short and J 4 bases short, with 15 bases between. The CDR3 has 15 amino acids. Per the germline V gene, CDR1 is SNHLY and CDR2 is FYNNEI. As DNA, the CDR3 is TGTGCCAGCAGTGACGGGGGTCAGGCGATCACTGAAGCTTTCTTT. This codes for CASSDGGQAITEAFF.

This clone was found many times. The chain uses TRBV19 and TRBJ2-1, with 12 bases matching TRBD2. Germline V gene sequence: CDR1 LNHDA, CDR2 SQIVND (reference sequence). Trimming removed 3 bases from V and 6 bases from J; junction bases left unmatched: 3. The CDR3 extends over 15 amino acids. CDR3 in DNA: TGTGCCAGTAGTATGGGACTAGCGGGTGGCAATGAGCAGTTCTTC. This sequence encodes CASSMGLAGGNEQFF.

This clone was recorded at least ten times. The chain links TRBV6-6 to TRBJ1-2, with 7 bases identical to TRBD1. The V and J ends lost 2 bases and 2 bases, in that order; junction bases with no gene match: 5. Looked up from germline, CDR1 is MNHNY and CDR2 is SVGAGI (reference sequence). The CDR3 is 15 residues long. The CDR3 DNA reads as TGTGCCAGCAGTTACAGAGGACAGGAAAACTATGGCTACACCTTC. Residues: CASSYRGQENYGYTF.

With regard to this clone: Lacking the conserved final phenylalanine or tryptophan, this CDR3 likely reflects a read error. The rearrangement joins TRBV5-4 to TRBJ1-2; 10 bases agree with TRBD1. V was clipped by 4 bases and J by 8 bases; unmatched bases: 8. The CDR3 consists of 14 residues. The germline gives CDR1 SGHNT, CDR2 YYREEE (reference sequence). CDR3 in DNA: TGTGCCAGCAGCGCTGACAGGGGGCTACGCGGCTACACCCTC. Translation: CASSADRGLRGYTL.

This clone was counted at least ten times. This sequence joins TRBV14 and TRBJ2-7; D remains ambiguous. This CDR3 has 12 residues. Germline lookup yields CDR1 SGHDN and CDR2 FVKESK. The V end was cut by 1 base, the J end by 6 bases, with 7 bases between. CDR3 protein: CASSQAGTEQYF. CDR3 bases: TGTGCCAGCAGCCAAGCGGGCACCGAGCAGTACTTC.

This clone was counted at least ten times. The J gene is TRBJ2-2, the V gene TRBV30; D not certain. Looked up from germline, CDR1 is GTSNPN and CDR2 is SVGIG (reference sequence). The CDR3 is 12 amino acids. V was pared by 1 base and J by 9 bases, with 9 bases between. This CDR3 is CAWSANLWELFF. Written as DNA, the CDR3 is TGTGCCTGGAGTGCCAACCTTTGGGAGCTGTTTTTT.

The gene calls are TRBV4-1 and TRBJ2-7, with TRBD2 matching over 15 bases. The CDR3 is 15 amino acids. CDR1 MGHRA and CDR2 YSYEKL come from the germline V gene. CDR3 residues: CVWTSGRANSYEQYF. For the CDR3, the DNA is TGCGTCTGGACTAGCGGGAGGGCCAACTCCTACGAGCAGTACTTC.

This clone was seen at least ten times. CDR3 in amino acids: CASSYKRTGQGSEKLFF. The DNA of the CDR3 is TGTGCCAGCAGTTACAAGCGGACGGGACAGGGGAGTGAAAAACTGTTTTTT. This chain uses TRBV6-6 with TRBJ1-4, with 10 positions matching TRBD1. V was clipped by 2 bases and J by 7 bases; unmatched bases: 10. The CDR3 runs to 17 residues. Per the germline V gene, CDR1 is MNHNY and CDR2 is SVGAGI (reference sequence).

The gene calls are TRBV18 and TRBJ2-5; TRBD1 or TRBD2 may be the D gene (6 bases each). V was clipped by 0 bases and J by 5 bases, with 13 bases between them. This CDR3 region has 15 residues. The germline CDR1 and CDR2 sequences are KGHSH and LQKENI. The CDR3 loop reads CASSPPRGAMETQYF. In DNA form, the CDR3 reads TGTGCCAGCTCACCACCTAGGGGGGCGATGGAGACCCAGTACTTC.

This clone was seen at least ten times. The V and J genes are TRBV6-2 or TRBV6-3 and TRBJ2-7, with 8 bases aligning to TRBD1. This CDR3 comprises 16 residues. Germline-derived CDR1 and CDR2 are MNHEY and SVGEGT. V lost 7 bases, J lost 2 bases, and 13 bases stayed unmatched. In DNA form, the CDR3 reads TGTGCCAGCAACGACCTGGGGGACAGGTACACCTACGAGCAGTACTTC. This gives the protein CASNDLGDRYTYEQYF.

This clone was observed many times. This chain uses TRBV5-5 with TRBJ1-3; D is possibly TRBD1 (5 bases). The CDR3 totals 16 residues. The germline V gene encodes CDR1 SGHKS and CDR2 YYEKEE (reference sequence). Trimming pared 0 bases from V and 4 bases from J, leaving 14 bases between. For the CDR3, the DNA is TGTGCCAGCAGCTTGGCGGCAGGGAGTACGGGAAACACCATATATTTT. Translating gives CASSLAAGSTGNTIYF. The variable domain in full, completed from reference TRBV5-5 and TRBJ1-3, reads DAGVTQSPTHLIKTRGQQVTLRCSPISGHKSVSWYQQVLGQGPQFIFQYYEKEERGRGNFPDRFSARQFPNYSSELNVNALLLGDSALYLCASSLAAGSTGNTIYFGEGSWLTVV.

This clone was observed many times. The CDR3 reads CASSSMGQLNTEAFF. CDR3 in DNA: TGTGCCAGCAGTTCAATGGGACAGTTGAACACTGAAGCTTTCTTT. The V call is TRBV28, the J call TRBJ1-1, with 7 bases fitting TRBD1. The CDR3 runs to 15 residues. Per the germline V gene, CDR1 is MDHEN and CDR2 is SYDVKM. Trimming took 4 bases from V and 0 from J; bases not matched to a gene: 5.